The 30 T cell receptor beta chains listed next were all sequenced from one sample in a study of T-cell reconstitution after alpha-beta-depleted transplantation in children. Unique molecular identifiers were incorporated when the TCRbeta library was constructed. Using its own MiXCR run on the PCR reads, TCRdb lists one record per CDR3 protein. The table records roughly 610,000 distinct CDR3 sequences, under 12% of them present only once. Sequences were derived from PBMCs from the stem cell graft donor, sampled from the stem cell graft. The receptors come from a human donor who donated a stem cell graft to a child with acute myeloid leukemia.

This rearrangement joins TRBV28 to TRBJ1-3; D perhaps matches TRBD1 (5 bases). In germline, CDR1 is MDHEN, CDR2 SYDVKM. V dropped 7 bases and J dropped 2 bases, with 15 bases sitting between them. This CDR3 region has 15 residues. The CDR3 nucleotides read TGTGCCAGCACTGAGATAGGGGAGCCTGGAAACACCATATATTTT. It is translated as CASTEIGEPGNTIYF.

This clonotype was seen more than once but under ten times. The rearrangement links TRBV5-1 to TRBJ2-2, with 9 bases aligning to TRBD2. CDR3 length: 17 amino acids. Unmatched junction bases numbered 11, after V lost 4 bases and J lost 4 bases. From germline, CDR1 is SGHRS and CDR2 YFSETQ. CDR3 bases: TGCGCCAGCAGCCGAGGGAGTAGCGGGAGAGGCACCGGGGAGCTGTTTTTT. Translating gives CASSRGSSGRGTGELFF.

This clonotype was found a few times. V gene TRBV28 combines with J gene TRBJ1-6, with D unclear. Deletions cut 1 base from V and 14 bases from J, with 9 bases between. CDR1 MDHEN and CDR2 SYDVKM come from the germline V gene. CDR3 size: 12 residues. Here the CDR3 DNA reads TGTGCCAGCAGTTTATCCGGTTCGGCCCTCCACTTT. Amino acid sequence: CASSLSGSALHF.

This clonotype appeared a few times. This chain joins TRBV9 and TRBJ2-1, with D possibly being TRBD1 or TRBD2 (6 bases each). Germline CDR1 is SGDLS and CDR2 is YYNGEE. The CDR3 has 12 residues. Trimming cost V 7 bases and J 2 bases, with 7 bases left between them. This chain's CDR3 is CASGGPYNEQFF. The CDR3 nucleotides are TGTGCCAGCGGGGGGCCCTACAATGAGCAGTTCTTC.

The table lists this clonotype with many counts. The CDR3 nucleotides read TGTGCCAGCAGCGTCAGCAGAAACACAGATACGCAGTATTTT. As protein: CASSVSRNTDTQYF. The chain combines TRBV9 with TRBJ2-3; D is unresolved. CDR1 and CDR2 from the germline V gene are SGDLS and YYNGEE. Trimming took 2 bases from V and 2 from J, leaving 9 bases between them. CDR3 size: 14 residues.

The V call is TRBV5-1, the J call TRBJ2-7; D not certain. The CDR3 has 14 residues. Per germline, CDR1 SGHRS and CDR2 YFSETQ. With 0 bases removed from V and 0 bases from J, the gap between germline ends came to 7 bases. The CDR3 DNA follows: TGCGCCAGCAGCTTGGACGGTAGCTCCTACGAGCAGTACTTC. Its translation is CASSLDGSSYEQYF.

This clonotype turned up a few times. CDR3 nucleotide sequence: TGTGCCAGCAGTTTAGTTGGGGGCTCCTTGGCTAACTATGGCTACACCTTC. This encodes CASSLVGGSLANYGYTF. The J gene is TRBJ1-2, the V gene TRBV28, with D perhaps TRBD1 (6 bases). The CDR3 has 17 residues. V lost 2 bases to trimming and J lost 0 bases, with 16 bases between them. In germline, CDR1 is MDHEN, CDR2 SYDVKM.

This clonotype was observed a few times. The J gene is TRBJ2-1, the V gene TRBV10-3; the match to TRBD2 covers 7 bases. The V gene end was trimmed by 10 bases and the J gene end by 6 bases; junction bases not matched to a gene: 15. Germline V lookup: CDR1 ENHRY, CDR2 SYGVKD. This CDR3 comprises 15 residues. The CDR3 DNA reads as TGTGCCACGGTCCCCGGGACTACGGTTAGCAATGAGCAGTTCTTC. It yields the protein CATVPGTTVSNEQFF.

This chain connects TRBV14 to TRBJ1-4; maybe TRBD1 (6 bases). CDR1 is SGHDN, CDR2 FVKESK, per germline. There are 15 residues in the CDR3. The germline V and J ends were trimmed by 4 bases and 7 bases, with 16 bases remaining between them. The CDR3 loop is CASSLRGARGEKLFF. CDR3 nucleotides: TGTGCCAGCAGCCTTCGGGGGGCACGTGGTGAAAAACTGTTTTTT.

This clonotype was detected ten times or more. The chain carries TRBV7-2 and TRBJ2-7; 10 bases are shared with TRBD1. CDR1 and CDR2 (germline): SGHTA, FQGNSA. Trimming removed 1 base from V and 6 bases from J; junction bases left unmatched: 6. The CDR3 length is 15 residues. CDR3 in DNA: TGTGCCAGCAGCTTAGTGCGGGACAGGGGTGTCGAGCAGTACTTC. Encoded protein: CASSLVRDRGVEQYF.

This clonotype was seen a few times. This chain connects TRBV20-1 to TRBJ1-5, with D unresolved. Germline lookup yields CDR1 DFQATT and CDR2 SNEGSKA (reference sequence). V lost 3 bases to trimming and J lost 0 bases, with 15 bases between them. The CDR3 is 16 residues long. The CDR3, as DNA: TGCAGTGCTAGCGACGGACTACTATATAGCAATCAGCCCCAGCATTTT. It translates to CSASDGLLYSNQPQHF.

The rearrangement links TRBV28 to TRBJ1-4, with D hard to call. V was cut by 5 bases and J by 4 bases, with 8 bases left in between. Germline CDR1 MDHEN, CDR2 SYDVKM. There are 13 residues in the CDR3. CDR3 bases: TGTGCCAGCAGTATTCGTATTAATGAAAAACTGTTTTTT. It is translated as CASSIRINEKLFF. Together with reference TRBV28 and TRBJ1-4, the CDR3 gives the full variable domain: DVKVTQSSRYLVKRTGEKVFLECVQDMDHENMFWYRQDPGLGLRLIYFSYDVKMKEKGDIPEGYSVSREKKERFSLILESASTNQTSMYLCASSIRINEKLFFGSGTQLSVL.

This clonotype was counted only a few times. This rearrangement joins TRBV10-3 to TRBJ2-7, with D possibly being TRBD2 (5 bases). The CDR3 totals 15 residues. V gave up 1 base and J gave up 2 bases, with 12 bases separating them. Germline CDR1 and CDR2: ENHRY and SYGVKD. This CDR3 is CAISELAGKPYEQYF. CDR3 DNA: TGTGCCATCAGTGAGTTGGCGGGTAAGCCCTACGAGCAGTACTTC.

In this sample, this clonotype turned up a few times. V is TRBV9 and J is TRBJ2-2; D possibly corresponds to TRBD2 (6 bases). The ends were cut back, 4 bases at V and 4 bases at J, with 14 bases in the middle. The CDR3 totals 15 residues. Germline V CDR1 and CDR2: SGDLS, YYNGEE. The CDR3 here is CASSPIGGPTGELFF. The CDR3 DNA sequence: TGTGCCAGCAGCCCAATCGGAGGGCCCACCGGGGAGCTGTTTTTT.

The gene calls are TRBV28 and TRBJ2-1, with TRBD2 matching 11 bases. The length of the CDR3 is 16 residues. CDR1 and CDR2 from the germline V gene are MDHEN and SYDVKM. V gave up 5 bases and J gave up 7 bases; unmatched junction bases: 10. The CDR3 region is CASSHHLAGGGNEQFF. In DNA form, the CDR3 reads TGTGCCAGCAGTCACCACCTAGCGGGAGGTGGAAATGAGCAGTTCTTC.

The chain is built from TRBV4-2 and TRBJ2-3, with D tentatively TRBD1 or TRBD2 (5 bases each). Trimming removed 1 base at V and 2 bases at J, with 16 bases between. Germline CDR1 LGHNA, CDR2 YNFKEQ. The CDR3 sequence is 17 residues long. The CDR3 DNA follows: TGTGCCAGCAGCCAAGGAGGGGCCGGGGCCTCCACAGATACGCAGTATTTT. Translated, it gives CASSQGGAGASTDTQYF.

This clonotype showed up many times. The chain has TRBV20-1 and TRBJ2-3, with D possibly TRBD1 on 5 matching bases. V was cut by 4 bases and J by 0 bases, with 11 bases left in between. Germline values: CDR1 DFQATT, CDR2 SNEGSKA (reference sequence). This CDR3 comprises 14 residues. The CDR3 region has the DNA TGCAGTGCTACTCAGGGTTTTAGCACAGATACGCAGTATTTT. Translating gives CSATQGFSTDTQYF.

The chain joins TRBV20-1 to TRBJ2-1, with D perhaps TRBD2 (6 bases). CDR1 is DFQATT and CDR2 is SNEGSKA in the germline V gene (reference sequence). The CDR3 spans 15 residues. Trimming stripped 3 bases from V and 4 bases from J, with 16 bases between. The CDR3 sequence is CSASYDLARYNEQFF. The CDR3 DNA is TGCAGTGCTAGTTACGATCTAGCGAGGTACAATGAGCAGTTCTTC.

The chain recombines TRBV4-2 with TRBJ1-3; D call uncertain. The length of the CDR3 is 15 residues. Germline lookup yields CDR1 LGHNA and CDR2 YNFKEQ. V was pared by 1 base and J by 4 bases, with 11 bases between. The CDR3 bases are TGTGCCAGCAGCCAAGGACTGGGTTCAGGAAACACCATATATTTT. Translated: CASSQGLGSGNTIYF.

The chain carries TRBV12-5 and TRBJ2-1; 9 positions agree with TRBD1. Germline V gene sequence: CDR1 LGHNT, CDR2 FRNRAP. CDR3 length equals 14 residues. J gave up 5 bases and V 9 bases, and 8 bases lay outside the gene matches. CDR3 coding DNA: TGTGCTAGGGGGACAGGGCAAAGGAACAATGAGCAGTTCTTC. Its protein product is CARGTGQRNNEQFF.

This clonotype was picked up a small number of times. The chain has TRBV11-2 and TRBJ1-4; TRBD1 matches at 9 bases. The CDR3 is made up of 14 amino acids. Trimming at V came to 3 bases and at J to 6 bases, leaving 2 bases not matched to a gene. Looked up from germline, CDR1 is SGHAT and CDR2 is FQNNGV. DNA of the CDR3: TGTGCCAGCAGCTTGACAGGGGGGTATGAAAAACTGTTTTTT. Amino acids: CASSLTGGYEKLFF.

A few counts support this clonotype. This chain links TRBV29-1 with TRBJ2-1; D not certain. The germline CDR1 and CDR2 sequences are SQVTM and ANQGSEA. The CDR3 length is 15 residues. The germline V and J ends were trimmed by 5 bases and 0 bases, with 14 bases remaining between them. The CDR3 loop is CSVPDPTSSYNEQFF. The DNA for the CDR3 is TGCAGCGTTCCGGACCCAACGAGCTCCTACAATGAGCAGTTCTTC.

This clonotype was found many times. V is TRBV20-1 and J is TRBJ2-6, with D perhaps matching TRBD1 (5 bases). This CDR3 has 15 amino acids. Germline V CDR1 and CDR2: DFQATT, SNEGSKA (reference sequence). Trimming cost V 1 base and J 2 bases, with 9 bases left between them. The CDR3: CSARALDTGANVLTF. The CDR3 DNA reads TGCAGTGCTAGAGCCCTGGACACTGGGGCCAACGTCCTGACTTTC.

The chain combines TRBV5-1 with TRBJ2-1, with TRBD2 matching over 7 bases. Looked up from germline, CDR1 is SGHRS and CDR2 is YFSETQ. CDR3 length: 13 amino acids. V lost 4 bases to trimming and J lost 7 bases; unmatched junction nucleotides: 5. CDR3: CASSQFGGNEQFF. The CDR3 nucleotides read TGCGCCAGCAGCCAGTTCGGGGGGAATGAGCAGTTCTTC.

This clonotype was picked up many times. The chain employs TRBV9 and TRBJ2-1; 12 positions match TRBD2. CDR3 length equals 17 residues. Germline V gene sequence: CDR1 SGDLS, CDR2 YYNGEE. The V and J ends lost 2 bases and 0 bases, in that order; junction bases with no gene match: 3. The CDR3, as DNA: TGTGCCAGCAGCGTGGGGACTAGCGGGTTCTCCTACAATGAGCAGTTCTTC. It yields the protein CASSVGTSGFSYNEQFF.

This clonotype was counted at least ten times. The V gene is TRBV25-1, the J gene TRBJ2-7; TRBD2 aligns across 14 bases. This CDR3 is 15 amino acids long. The germline V gene has CDR1 MGHDK and CDR2 SYGVNS. The V gene end was trimmed by 2 bases and the J gene end by 7 bases; junction bases not matched to a gene: 4. The CDR3 nucleotides read TGTGCCAGCAGTGAAGGGACTAGCGGGAGAAGGGAGCAGTACTTC. Translating it yields CASSEGTSGRREQYF.

This clonotype came up a few times. The chain is built from TRBV20-1 and TRBJ1-5, with D perhaps TRBD1 (6 bases). The CDR3 covers 15 residues. V lost 4 bases and J lost 11, with 24 bases in between. CDR1 and CDR2 (germline): DFQATT, SNEGSKA (reference sequence). The CDR3 region is CSANRQTGNPSAQHF. The CDR3 coding sequence is TGCAGTGCTAACCGTCAGACAGGCAACCCCTCAGCCCAGCATTTT.

In its sample, this clonotype was seen a few times. The chain has TRBV20-1 and TRBJ2-7; a weak D match, TRBD1 (6 bases). Germline CDR1 is DFQATT and CDR2 is SNEGSKA (reference sequence). The CDR3 runs to 13 residues. Trimming shortened V by 3 bases and J by 2 bases, and 11 bases separated the two germline ends. CDR3 in amino acids: CSASRDIAYEQYF. The CDR3 region has the DNA TGCAGTGCTAGCCGGGACATCGCCTACGAGCAGTACTTC.

This clonotype turned up a few times. The chain uses TRBV30 and TRBJ2-1; D not certain. V was cut by 4 bases and J by 4 bases, with 8 bases left in between. CDR3 size: 12 residues. The V gene's germline CDR1 is GTSNPN and CDR2 SVGIG (reference sequence). The CDR3 bases are TGTGCCTGGACCGGCAGATACAATGAGCAGTTCTTC. Translation: CAWTGRYNEQFF.

The rearrangement joins TRBV20-1 to TRBJ2-5; a weak D match, TRBD1 (5 bases). The V gene lost 8 bases and the J gene lost 2 bases, with 9 bases spanning the gap. CDR3 length equals 11 residues. Germline CDR1 DFQATT, CDR2 SNEGSKA (reference sequence). The CDR3 spells CSKRTQETQYF. For the CDR3, the DNA is TGCAGTAAAAGGACACAAGAGACCCAGTACTTC.